Listed below are T cell receptor beta chains from one sample, sequenced in a study of response to subunit inactivated influenza vaccine. TCRdb called the RT-PCR reads again in MiXCR, with one record for every CDR3 protein. The sample includes over 150,000 distinct CDR3 sequences, 13% to 15% seen only once; the top ten take about 26%. The sequenced sample was CD8+ T cells sorted from PBMCs, obtained 5 to 6 days after vaccination. These receptors originate from a man aged 45-65 years who received an inactivated influenza vaccine. The CDR3 runs from the conserved cysteine through the conserved F or W. D genes are given only for firm matches. Rows may omit the clone size; those that give it use once, few, many or a size class.

abundance,j_gene,v_gene,d_gene,CDR3aa,CDR3nt
NA,TRBJ2-7,TRBV9,NA,CASSVAYEQYF,TGTGCCAGCAGCGTAGCTTACGAGCAGTACTTC
NA,TRBJ2-3,TRBV29-1,NA,CSVEGAEPSTDTQYF,TGCAGCGTTGAAGGTGCAGAGCCTAGCACAGATACGCAGTATTTT
NA,TRBJ2-3,TRBV4-2,NA,CASSETTLLSADTQYF,TGTGCCAGCAGCGAGACTACCCTTTTGTCCGCAGATACGCAGTATTTT
NA,TRBJ2-6,TRBV6-2/TRBV6-3,NA,CASSYSPFEDSGANVLTF,TGTGCCAGCAGTTACTCCCCCTTCGAGGACTCTGGGGCCAACGTCCTGACTTTC
NA,TRBJ2-7,TRBV29-1,TRBD2,CSAENGVAGVGEQYF,TGCAGCGCAGAGAATGGGGTAGCGGGAGTTGGCGAGCAGTACTTC
few,TRBJ2-1,TRBV10-3,TRBD2,CAISVGTSGSGNEQFF,TGTGCCATCAGTGTCGGGACTAGCGGGAGCGGTAATGAGCAGTTCTTC
few,TRBJ2-1,TRBV27,NA,CASSPPSGGHDEQFF,TGTGCCAGCAGCCCTCCTTCGGGGGGCCACGATGAGCAGTTCTTC
few,TRBJ1-2,TRBV24-1,NA,CATFGGYGYTF,TGTGCCACGTTCGGGGGCTATGGCTACACCTTC
NA,TRBJ2-7,TRBV18,NA,CASSPGPKGDYEQYF,TGTGCCAGCTCTCCGGGCCCCAAAGGGGACTACGAGCAGTACTTC
NA,TRBJ2-7,TRBV28,NA,CASSFPRQSSYEQYF,TGTGCCAGCAGTTTCCCGAGGCAGAGCTCCTACGAGCAGTACTTC
many,TRBJ2-7,TRBV2,TRBD2,CASQRGYEQYF,TGTGCCAGCCAGCGGGGTTACGAGCAGTACTTC
NA,TRBJ2-7,TRBV9,NA,CASSVGSSPYEQYF,TGTGCCAGCAGCGTAGGATCGTCCCCCTACGAGCAGTACTTC
NA,TRBJ2-7,TRBV7-9,TRBD1,CASSPPVDRGEQYF,TGTGCCAGCAGCCCCCCCGTCGACAGGGGCGAGCAGTACTTC
NA,TRBJ2-3,TRBV6-2/TRBV6-3,NA,CASSYAPPPADTQYF,TGTGCCAGCAGTTACGCTCCACCCCCGGCAGATACGCAGTATTTT
NA,TRBJ2-1,TRBV7-2,NA,CASNIPELGYNEQFF,TGTGCCAGCAACATACCCGAATTGGGGTACAATGAGCAGTTCTTC
many,TRBJ2-3,TRBV5-6,TRBD2,CASSLPTSETDTQYF,TGTGCCAGCAGCCTCCCGACTAGCGAGACAGATACGCAGTATTTT
NA,TRBJ2-7,TRBV20-1,TRBD1,CSASLGQGYEQYF,TGCAGTGCTAGCCTGGGACAGGGCTACGAGCAGTACTTC
few,TRBJ2-7,TRBV9,NA,CASSVGGSEQYF,TGTGCCAGCAGCGTAGGGGGAAGCGAGCAGTACTTC
few,TRBJ2-6,TRBV5-1,TRBD2,CASRRGGSGANVLTF,TGCGCCAGCAGACGGGGGGGCTCTGGGGCCAACGTCCTGACTTTC
few,TRBJ2-5,TRBV7-9,TRBD1,CASRQGVQETQYF,TGTGCCAGCCGCCAGGGGGTGCAAGAGACCCAGTACTTC
many,TRBJ2-5,TRBV11-2,TRBD1,CASSFRGTGRYQETQYF,TGTGCCAGCAGCTTTAGAGGGACAGGACGTTACCAAGAGACCCAGTACTTC
medium-sized,TRBJ2-7,TRBV7-8,TRBD1,CASSPNPGTGSSYEQYF,TGTGCCAGCAGCCCAAACCCCGGGACAGGGAGCTCCTACGAGCAGTACTTC
NA,TRBJ1-5,TRBV28,NA,CASSWDMGNQPQHF,TGTGCCAGCAGCTGGGACATGGGCAATCAGCCCCAGCATTTT
NA,TRBJ1-1,TRBV5-1,NA,CASSRGDTEAFF,TGCGCCAGCAGCAGGGGCGACACTGAAGCTTTCTTT
NA,TRBJ1-1,TRBV12-3/TRBV12-4,NA,CASRATGYTEAFF,TGTGCCAGCAGAGCAACAGGGTACACTGAAGCTTTCTTT
few,TRBJ2-6,TRBV28,NA,CAISKGWTGANVLTF,TGTGCCATCTCGAAGGGGTGGACTGGGGCCAACGTCCTGACTTTC
NA,TRBJ2-1,TRBV4-2,TRBD2,CASSHPSGGGSYNEQFF,TGTGCCAGCAGCCATCCTAGCGGGGGGGGCTCCTACAATGAGCAGTTCTTC
NA,TRBJ1-5,TRBV2,TRBD1,CASERGRNQPQHF,TGTGCCAGCGAGAGGGGGCGCAATCAGCCCCAGCATTTT
NA,TRBJ2-6,TRBV4-3,NA,CASSQDTSASGANVLTF,TGCGCCAGCAGCCAAGATACGTCTGCCTCTGGGGCCAACGTCCTGACTTTC
few,TRBJ2-5,TRBV12-3/TRBV12-4,NA,CASMVHSQETQYF,TGTGCCAGCATGGTCCACAGCCAAGAGACCCAGTACTTC
many,TRBJ1-1,TRBV7-9,NA,CASSLGVGGGTEAFF,TGTGCCAGCAGCTTAGGGGTCGGTGGGGGAACTGAAGCTTTCTTT
few,TRBJ2-7,TRBV4-3,NA,CASSQDPWGSYEQYF,TGCGCCAGCAGCCAAGATCCCTGGGGTTCCTACGAGCAGTACTTC
many,TRBJ2-7,TRBV29-1,NA,CSVVGGLKEQYF,TGCAGCGTGGTTGGGGGCCTCAAGGAGCAGTACTTC
few,TRBJ2-1,TRBV20-1,NA,CSARGAGLRLNEQFF,TGCAGTGCTAGAGGGGCGGGACTTAGGCTAAATGAGCAGTTCTTC
NA,TRBJ2-5,TRBV28,NA,CASSFIRYQETQYF,TGTGCCAGCAGTTTTATCAGATACCAAGAGACCCAGTACTTC
few,TRBJ2-5,TRBV7-9,NA,CASSNSLGETQYF,TGTGCCAGCAGCAACAGCCTGGGGGAGACCCAGTACTTC
few,TRBJ1-3,TRBV9,NA,CASSVGVGGRGSGNTIYF,TGTGCCAGCAGCGTAGGGGTCGGGGGCAGAGGGTCTGGAAACACCATATATTTT
few,TRBJ2-3,TRBV10-1,NA,CASSDVSGLDTQYF,TGCGCCAGCAGTGATGTGTCCGGATTAGATACGCAGTATTTT
few,TRBJ2-7,TRBV12-3/TRBV12-4,NA,CASTSDRAGLGEQYF,TGTGCCAGCACTTCCGATAGGGCGGGCTTGGGCGAGCAGTACTTC
few,TRBJ1-1,TRBV10-3,TRBD1,CATIKQGGTEAFF,TGTGCCACAATTAAACAGGGGGGAACTGAAGCTTTCTTT
few,TRBJ1-6,TRBV4-1,NA,CASSQHPEGDNSPLHF,TGCGCCAGCAGCCAACATCCGGAAGGGGATAATTCACCCCTCCACTTT
NA,TRBJ2-2,TRBV10-2,NA,CASSEHRGPGELFF,TGCGCCAGCAGTGAGCACCGGGGGCCCGGGGAGCTGTTTTTT
few,TRBJ2-4,TRBV10-3,TRBD1,CASAGTGVAKNIQYF,TGTGCCTCAGCTGGGACAGGGGTAGCCAAAAACATTCAGTACTTC
few,TRBJ2-7,TRBV29-1,TRBD2,CSVTGTSNYEQYF,TGCAGCGTAACCGGGACTAGCAATTACGAGCAGTACTTC